This section outlines one T cell receptor (beta chain) sequence together with its context. Its target is not known. The record originates from a study of beta chain features in type 1 diabetes. General study points: All four CD4+ subsets from Type 1 diabetes patients carried moderately but significantly shorter TCRB CDR3s. Patients with type 1 diabetes showed fewer VDJ junction insertions and more deletions.

Of the isolated RNA, all was reverse transcribed, and so the sequenced material was expressed TCRB transcripts. Profiled with immunoSEQ multiplex PCR; TCRdb holds only in-frame clones, not every one. This table has approximately 120,000 clones, 40% appearing once. The V and J ends lost 2 bases and 6 bases respectively, with 7 bases between them. Per the germline V gene, CDR1 is GTSNPN and CDR2 is SVGIG (reference sequence). CDR3 size: 12 residues. Via the markers CD45RO/CCR7/CD25/CD127/CD95/CD27, stem cell-like memory, regulatory, central memory and naive CD4+ cells were sorted. The sequence was collected from a woman between 18 and 29 years old in good health. The specimen sequenced was stem cell memory CD4+ T cells from blood. The genes are TRBV30 and TRBJ2-2; D remains ambiguous. The CDR3 DNA sequence: TGTGCCTGGAGTCTCGGAGCCGGGGAGCTGTTTTTT. The encoded protein is CAWSLGAGELFF.